This note documents a single TCR beta chain sequence. MiXCR, run by TCRdb on the 5' RACE reads, gives a single entry per CDR3 protein. Altogether roughly 1.6 million distinct CDR3 sequences are present, less than 40% being singletons, with the ten largest covering about 0.27%. The data belong to a study of identical twins. Germline V gives CDR1 DFQATT, CDR2 SNEGSKA (reference sequence). The CDR3 has 15 residues. The clonotype comes from a newborn girl in good health. The gene calls are TRBV20-1 and TRBJ2-7; tentatively, D is TRBD2 (6 bases). The DNA matches TRBJ2-5 better at its end, which makes the J call doubtful. Input material: cord blood. In nucleotides, the CDR3 is TGCAGTGCTAGAGTGCCGGGGGACCTTCACGAGACCCAGTACTTC. Translation: CSARVPGDLHETQYF.